The rows below give T cell receptor beta chains drawn from one sample of a study of blood T cell repertoires in COVID-19. The protocol was immunoSEQ multiplex PCR, while the TCRdb copy is restricted to in-frame clones and leaves out a portion. This table has some 240,000 clones, 84% appearing once. Sequencing used peripheral blood. The receptors shown here come from a woman aged 40 to 50 who had recovered from COVID-19. Both conserved end residues are part of each CDR3. The order of the fields is V gene, clone size, J gene, D gene, CDR3 DNA, CDR3 protein. D genes are given only for firm matches. For some rows the clone size is stated as once, few or many, or as a class when expanded; others skip it.

TRBV10-2	-	TRBJ1-1	TRBD1	TGCGCCAGCAGTGAGTCGAAGGACAGGGAAGCTTTCTTT	CASSESKDREAFF
TRBV19	-	TRBJ2-5	-	TGTGCCAGTACAGGCAGGGTAGGAGAAGAGACCCAGTACTTC	CASTGRVGEETQYF
TRBV7-9	-	TRBJ1-1	-	TGTGCCAGCAGCCCCCTAGGTGGAGGGATGGGCACTGAAGCTTTCTTT	CASSPLGGGMGTEAFF
TRBV4-3	-	TRBJ1-1	-	TGCGCCAGCAGCCAAGGGGCAGGGTATATGAACACTGAAGCTTTCTTT	CASSQGAGYMNTEAFF
TRBV27	-	TRBJ1-6	-	TGTGCCAGCAGTAAACTTCCAGGGAGGGAAACTTCACCCCTCCACTTT	CASSKLPGRETSPLHF
TRBV12-2	-	TRBJ1-5	-	TGTGCAAGTCGCTTAGGTGGGGACAGGGATCAGCCCCAGCATTTT	CASRLGGDRDQPQHF
TRBV6-4	-	TRBJ2-7	TRBD2	TGTGCCAGCAGTGACGCAAGACTAGCGGGGGGACAAAAAAACTACGAGCAGTACTTC	CASSDARLAGGQKNYEQYF
TRBV3-1/TRBV3-2	-	TRBJ2-5	-	TGTGCCAGCAGCCAAGTCAGCTCAGGCCAAGAGACCCAGTACTTC	CASSQVSSGQETQYF
TRBV7-3	once	TRBJ2-7	-	TGTGCCAGCAGCTCAAGGCCCGGAGCCTACGAGCAGTACTTC	CASSSRPGAYEQYF
TRBV19	once	TRBJ1-2	-	TGTGCCAGTAGTGACAGATTAAACTATGGCTACACCTTC	CASSDRLNYGYTF
TRBV28	-	TRBJ1-5	-	TGTGCCAGCAGTTTAAGGTGGACAGATCTTAAGCCCCAGCATTTT	CASSLRWTDLKPQHF
TRBV11-3	-	TRBJ2-1	TRBD1	TGTGCCAGCAGCCCCCCCGGGGACAGCTCCTACAATGAGCAGTTCTTC	CASSPPGDSSYNEQFF
TRBV7-9	few	TRBJ1-2	-	TGTGCCAGCAGCTTAGGCGGGACGCCTCCTAACTATGGCTACACCTTC	CASSLGGTPPNYGYTF
TRBV7-2	-	TRBJ2-5	-	TGTGCCAGCAGCTTAGGGGTGATAGTGGTAGCAGAGACCCAGTACTTC	CASSLGVIVVAETQYF
TRBV29-1	-	TRBJ1-1	-	TGCAGCGTTGAACGGGACACTGAAGCTTTCTTT	CSVERDTEAFF
TRBV6-6	-	TRBJ2-6	-	TGTGCCAGCAAGGACAGTCTTTTCTCTGGGGCCAACGTCCTGACTTTC	CASKDSLFSGANVLTF
TRBV25-1	few	TRBJ1-6	-	TGTGCCAGCAGTGAGACAGCGACTTCACATTCACCCCTCCACTTT	CASSETATSHSPLHF
TRBV28	few	TRBJ1-2	TRBD1	TGTGCCACAAACAGGGGTAGCTACGGCTACACCTTC	CATNRGSYGYTF
TRBV10-3	-	TRBJ2-7	-	TGTGCCACCCGGGACTTATCCTACGAGCAGTACTTC	CATRDLSYEQYF
TRBV28	-	TRBJ2-5	TRBD2	TGTGCCAGCAGTTTAGGGACTAGCGGGGGTTGGCCGACCCAGTACTTC	CASSLGTSGGWPTQYF
TRBV30	-	TRBJ2-2	-	TGTGCCTGGAGTGTATATGGCTCCGGGGAGCTGTTTTTT	CAWSVYGSGELFF
TRBV5-1	-	TRBJ2-5	-	TGCGCCAGCAAAGGGGCCAAAGAGACCCAGTACTTC	CASKGAKETQYF